The entry below gives a single T cell receptor beta chain sequence along with its context. Sequenced by immunoSEQ multiplex PCR; TCRdb stores in-frame clones only, minus some. The sample consists of 100,000 to 150,000 clones, about nine tenths of them appearing once. The sampling schedule covered blood at baseline, cycle 4 day 1, and cycle 7 day 1. The data stem from a study of OX40 agonist ivuxolimab in advanced cancers. Study details: The study treated patients with ivuxolimab, an agonistic anti-OX40 (CD134) antibody. Of the participants, approximately 36% had some prior anti-PD-1, anti-PD-L1 or anti-CTLA-4 therapy, which was allowed.

V was pared by 5 bases and J by 2 bases, with 16 bases between. The CDR3 runs 15 residues. Germline loops: CDR1 SEHNR, CDR2 FQNEAQ (reference sequence). The J gene is TRBJ2-7, the V gene TRBV7-9, with D possibly matching TRBD2 (5 bases). Sequencing was performed on CD4+ or CD8+ T cells sorted from blood, taken in a trial of the OX40 agonist ivuxolimab. The receptor's source is an adult with an advanced solid tumor such as melanoma, head and neck, liver or kidney cancer. The DNA of the CDR3 is TGTGCCAGCAGCCGCGGGCAGTCTTTAACCTACGAGCAGTACTTC. Its protein product is CASSRGQSLTYEQYF.